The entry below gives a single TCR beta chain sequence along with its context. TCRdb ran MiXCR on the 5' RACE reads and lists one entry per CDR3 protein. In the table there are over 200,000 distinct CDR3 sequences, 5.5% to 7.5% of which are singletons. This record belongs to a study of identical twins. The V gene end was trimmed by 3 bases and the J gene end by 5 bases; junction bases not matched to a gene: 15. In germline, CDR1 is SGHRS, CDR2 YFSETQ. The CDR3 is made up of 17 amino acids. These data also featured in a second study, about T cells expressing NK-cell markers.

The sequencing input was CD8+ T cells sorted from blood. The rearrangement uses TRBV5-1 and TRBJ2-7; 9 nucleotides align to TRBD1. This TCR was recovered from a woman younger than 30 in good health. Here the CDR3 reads CASSSRQGVGQGHEQYF. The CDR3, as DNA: TGCGCCAGCAGCTCCCGACAGGGGGTGGGCCAAGGCCACGAGCAGTACTTC.